This passage covers 10 T cell receptor beta chains from one sample sequenced in a study of control samples from healthy donors and cancer patients. Clones were sequenced by immunoSEQ multiplex PCR, and TCRdb holds only the in-frame ones, with some missing. The sample includes 75,000 to 80,000 clones, about nine tenths of them seen just once. What was sequenced was PBMCs. These receptors all stem from a woman aged 45-65 years with colorectal cancer.

CDR3 in amino acids: CASGLGGTVLEQYV. The CDR3 DNA reads TGTGCTAGTGGTTTAGGCGGGACAGTACTTGAGCAGTACGTC. The gene calls are TRBV12-5 and TRBJ2-7, with D maybe TRBD1 (7 bases). The V gene lost 3 bases and the J gene lost 7 bases, with 16 bases spanning the gap. Per the germline V gene, CDR1 is LGHNT and CDR2 is FRNRAP. CDR3 length: 14 residues.

This clone came up once. This chain joins TRBV7-2 and TRBJ1-2, with TRBD1 matching 8 bases. This CDR3 spans 15 amino acids. CDR1 and CDR2 (germline): SGHTA, FQGNSA. V gave up 4 bases and J gave up 4 bases; unmatched junction bases: 8. CDR3 sequence reads: CASSWPGGSSYGYTF. The CDR3 DNA follows: TGTGCCAGCAGCTGGCCAGGGGGCTCAAGCTATGGCTACACCTTC.

This sequence joins TRBV10-1 and TRBJ2-1; 7 nucleotides align to TRBD1. The V and J ends lost 10 bases and 8 bases, in that order; junction bases with no gene match: 14. This CDR3 is 14 amino acids long. CDR1 and CDR2 (germline): WNHNN, SYGVQD (reference sequence). The CDR3 loop is CATRPEGASHEQFF. The CDR3 nucleotides read TGCGCCACGCGTCCTGAGGGGGCAAGCCATGAGCAGTTCTTC.

The chain recombines TRBV2 with TRBJ1-2, with unresolved D. CDR1 is SNHLY, CDR2 FYNNEI, per germline. The V end was cut by 7 bases, the J end by 3 bases, with 12 bases between. This CDR3 spans 13 amino acids. This chain's CDR3 is CASKEGIDYGYTF. CDR3 nucleotides: TGTGCCAGCAAGGAAGGGATTGACTATGGCTACACCTTC.

The chain links TRBV7-9 to TRBJ1-6, with D unresolved. V lost 5 bases to trimming and J lost 3 bases, with 8 bases between them. The CDR3 has 14 amino acids. Germline assignment: CDR1 SEHNR and CDR2 FQNEAQ (reference sequence). The CDR3 reads CASSPLIYNSPLHF. Here the CDR3 DNA reads TGTGCCAGCAGCCCTTTAATCTATAATTCACCCCTCCACTTT.

The chain has TRBV2 and TRBJ1-6; 8 positions agree with TRBD1. This CDR3 spans 14 amino acids. V shed 6 bases, J shed 7 bases, and the junction held 5 bases outside the gene matches. Germline values: CDR1 SNHLY, CDR2 FYNNEI. CDR3 loop: CASRDRVGNSPLHF. As DNA, the CDR3 is TGTGCCAGCAGGGACAGGGTGGGGAATTCACCCCTCCACTTT.

This clone has only one observation. The chain uses TRBV2 and TRBJ1-2; 8 nucleotides agree with TRBD1. CDR3 length equals 14 residues. Germline V gives CDR1 SNHLY, CDR2 FYNNEI. Unmatched junction bases numbered 5, after V lost 0 bases and J lost 8 bases. The CDR3 loop reads CASSEAAQGEGYTF. The CDR3 nucleotides are TGTGCCAGCAGTGAAGCCGCACAGGGGGAAGGCTACACCTTC. The full variable domain, completed using reference TRBV2 and TRBJ1-2, is EPEVTQTPSHQVTQMGQEVILRCVPISNHLYFYWYRQILGQKVEFLVSFYNNEISEKSEIFDDQFSVERPDGSNFTLKIRSTKLEDSAMYFCASSEAAQGEGYTFGSGTRLTVV.

The chain is built from TRBV21-1 and TRBJ1-2; TRBD1, the table's D call, lacks a check against the DNA. TRBV21-1 is shown as a pseudogene. The CDR3 sequence is 14 residues long. CDR3 amino acids: CASSKRTGGYGYTF. CDR3 in DNA: TGTGCCAGCAGCAAACGGACAGGGGGCTATGGCTACACCTTC.

The table lists this clone with a count of one. The rearrangement uses TRBV18 and TRBJ1-5, with TRBD1 matching 7 bases. V dropped 3 bases and J dropped 3; count of bases not matched to a gene: 5. This CDR3 contains 15 residues. Germline V lookup: CDR1 KGHSH, CDR2 LQKENI. The CDR3 sequence is CASSPATGLNQPQHF. The CDR3 DNA reads TGTGCCAGCTCACCCGCGACAGGGCTCAATCAGCCCCAGCATTTT.

This chain links TRBV3-1 (or the pseudogene TRBV3-2) with TRBJ1-5; 9 bases are a match to TRBD1. Germline CDR1 LGHDT, CDR2 YNNKEL (reference sequence). The CDR3 is 20 residues long. V lost 0 bases, J lost 2 bases, and 14 bases stayed unmatched. The CDR3 region has the DNA TGTGCCAGCAGCCAAGAGATTTGTCGGGACAGGGTATTTGGCAATCAGCCCCAGCATTTT. Amino acids: CASSQEICRDRVFGNQPQHF.